Listed here is a single TCR beta chain. The target antigen is unknown. Reverse transcribing all isolated RNA meant expressed TCRB transcripts were sequenced. Data came from immunoSEQ multiplex PCR; TCRdb stores just in-frame clones and leaves some out. The table has 200,000 to 250,000 clones, around 68% seen once. The data stem from a study of beta chain features in type 1 diabetes. Study-level points and caveats: PCR could preferentially amplify shorter templates, alike in patients and controls.

Germline assignment: CDR1 LNHDA and CDR2 SQIVND (reference sequence). The CDR3 contains 13 residues. With 1 base removed from V and 8 bases from J, the gap between germline ends came to 9 bases. Staining for CD45RO/CCR7/CD25/CD127/CD95/CD27 allowed sorting of CD4+ naive, central memory, regulatory and stem cell-like memory cells. The rearrangement links TRBV19 to TRBJ2-1; D gene unclear. This TCR came from a man aged 30 to 39 in good health. Sequenced input: naive CD4+ T cells from blood. Here the CDR3 reads CASSIVRSDEQFF. CDR3 in DNA: TGTGCCAGTAGTATAGTCCGATCCGATGAGCAGTTCTTC.